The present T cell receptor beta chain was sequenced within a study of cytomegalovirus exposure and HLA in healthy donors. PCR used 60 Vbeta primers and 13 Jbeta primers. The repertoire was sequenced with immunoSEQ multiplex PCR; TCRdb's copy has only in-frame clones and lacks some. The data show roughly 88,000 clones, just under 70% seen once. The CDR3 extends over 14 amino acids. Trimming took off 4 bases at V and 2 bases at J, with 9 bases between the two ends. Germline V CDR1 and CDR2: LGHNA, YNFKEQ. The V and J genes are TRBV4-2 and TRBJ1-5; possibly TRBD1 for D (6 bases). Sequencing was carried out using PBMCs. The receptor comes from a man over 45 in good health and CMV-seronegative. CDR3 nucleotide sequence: TGTGCCAGCAGCCCGCGGACAGGCAATCAGCCCCAGCATTTT. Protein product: CASSPRTGNQPQHF.